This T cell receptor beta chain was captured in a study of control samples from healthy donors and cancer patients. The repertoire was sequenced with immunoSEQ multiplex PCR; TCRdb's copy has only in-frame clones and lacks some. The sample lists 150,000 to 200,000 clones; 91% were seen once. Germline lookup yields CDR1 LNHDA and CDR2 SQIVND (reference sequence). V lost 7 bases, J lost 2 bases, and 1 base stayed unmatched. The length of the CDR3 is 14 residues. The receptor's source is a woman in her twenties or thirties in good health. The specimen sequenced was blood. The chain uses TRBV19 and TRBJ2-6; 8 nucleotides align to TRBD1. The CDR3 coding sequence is TGTGCCAGTAAGACAGGGGCTGGGGCCAACGTCCTGACTTTC. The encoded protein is CASKTGAGANVLTF.